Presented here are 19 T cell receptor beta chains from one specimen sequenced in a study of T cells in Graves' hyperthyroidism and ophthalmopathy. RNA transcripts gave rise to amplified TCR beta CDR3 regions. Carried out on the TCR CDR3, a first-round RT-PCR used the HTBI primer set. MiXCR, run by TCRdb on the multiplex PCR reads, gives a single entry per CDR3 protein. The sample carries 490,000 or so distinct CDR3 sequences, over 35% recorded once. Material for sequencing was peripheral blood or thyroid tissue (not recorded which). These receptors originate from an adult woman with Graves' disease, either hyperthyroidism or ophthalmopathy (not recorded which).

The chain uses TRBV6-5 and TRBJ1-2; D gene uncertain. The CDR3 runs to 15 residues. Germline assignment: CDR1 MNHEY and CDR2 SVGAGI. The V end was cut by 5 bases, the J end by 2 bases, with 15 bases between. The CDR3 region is CASSRGFGPNYGYTF. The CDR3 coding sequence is TGTGCCAGCAGTCGAGGATTCGGTCCGAACTATGGCTACACCTTC.

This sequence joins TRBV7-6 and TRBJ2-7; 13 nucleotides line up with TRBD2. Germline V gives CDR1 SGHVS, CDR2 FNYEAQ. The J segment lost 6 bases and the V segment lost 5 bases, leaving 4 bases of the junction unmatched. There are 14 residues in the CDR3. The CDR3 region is CASSRTSGSTEQYF. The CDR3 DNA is TGTGCCAGCAGCCGGACTAGCGGGAGTACCGAGCAGTACTTC.

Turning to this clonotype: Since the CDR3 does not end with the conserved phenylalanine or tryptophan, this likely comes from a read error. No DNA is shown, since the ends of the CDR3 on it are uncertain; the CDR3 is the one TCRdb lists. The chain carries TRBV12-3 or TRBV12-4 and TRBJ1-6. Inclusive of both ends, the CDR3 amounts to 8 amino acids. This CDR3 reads CASSPDNS.

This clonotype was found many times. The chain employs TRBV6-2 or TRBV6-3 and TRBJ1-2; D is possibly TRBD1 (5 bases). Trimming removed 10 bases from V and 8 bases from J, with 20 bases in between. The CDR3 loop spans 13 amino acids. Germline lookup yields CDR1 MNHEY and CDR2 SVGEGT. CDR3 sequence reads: CATLRDYYGGYTF. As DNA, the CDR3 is TGTGCCACCCTCCGGGACTATTATGGCGGCTACACCTTC.

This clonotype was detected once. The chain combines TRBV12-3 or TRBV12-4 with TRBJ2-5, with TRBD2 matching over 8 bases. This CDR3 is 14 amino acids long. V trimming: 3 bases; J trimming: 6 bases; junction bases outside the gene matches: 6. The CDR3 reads CASSLTAGGKTQYF. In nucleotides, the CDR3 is TGTGCCAGCAGTTTGACTGCGGGGGGAAAGACCCAGTACTTC.

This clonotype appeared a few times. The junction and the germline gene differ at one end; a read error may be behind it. The CDR3 DNA sequence: TGTGCCAGCAGCTCCCGACAGGGGGAGACCCAGTACTTC. Translated, it gives CASSSRQGETQYF. The chain employs TRBV5-1 and TRBJ2-5; 8 bases are a match to TRBD1. The germline V gene has CDR1 SGHRS and CDR2 YFSETQ. The CDR3 extends over 13 amino acids.

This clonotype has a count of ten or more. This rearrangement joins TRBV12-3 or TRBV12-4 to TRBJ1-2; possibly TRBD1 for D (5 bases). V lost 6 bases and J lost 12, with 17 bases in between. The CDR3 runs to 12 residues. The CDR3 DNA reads TGTGCCAGCAGCCGAGGGAGGGGAATCCACACCTTC. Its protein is CASSRGRGIHTF.

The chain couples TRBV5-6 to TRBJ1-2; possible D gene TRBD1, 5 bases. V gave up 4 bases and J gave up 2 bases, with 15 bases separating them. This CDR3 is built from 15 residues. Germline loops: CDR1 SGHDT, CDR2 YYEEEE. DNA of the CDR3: TGTGCCAGCAGCCACCTGGCGGGGGACAACTATGGCTACACCTTC. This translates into CASSHLAGDNYGYTF.

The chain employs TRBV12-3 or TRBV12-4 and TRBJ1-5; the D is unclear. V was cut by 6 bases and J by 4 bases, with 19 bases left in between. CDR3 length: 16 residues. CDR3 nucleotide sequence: TGTGCCAGCAGGAAGCGGCTCCCGTTGCGGAATCAGCCCCAGCATTTT. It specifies CASRKRLPLRNQPQHF.

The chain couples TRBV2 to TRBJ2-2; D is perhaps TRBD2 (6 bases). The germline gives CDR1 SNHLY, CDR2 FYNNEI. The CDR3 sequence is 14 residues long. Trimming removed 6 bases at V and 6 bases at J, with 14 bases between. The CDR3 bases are TGTGCCAGCAGGAGTGGGGGGATCTCCGGGGAGCTGTTTTTT. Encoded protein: CASRSGGISGELFF.

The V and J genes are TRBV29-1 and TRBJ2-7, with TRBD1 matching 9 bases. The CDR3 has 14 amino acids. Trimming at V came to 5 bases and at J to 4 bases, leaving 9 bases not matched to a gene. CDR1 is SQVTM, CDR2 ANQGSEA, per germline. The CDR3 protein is CSVSTGGTVYEQYF. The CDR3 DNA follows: TGCAGCGTTTCGACAGGGGGAACAGTGTACGAGCAGTACTTC.

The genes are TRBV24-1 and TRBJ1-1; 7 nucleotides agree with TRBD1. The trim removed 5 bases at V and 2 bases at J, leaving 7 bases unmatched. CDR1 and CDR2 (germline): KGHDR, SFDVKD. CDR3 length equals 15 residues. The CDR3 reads CATSGTGTGNTEAFF. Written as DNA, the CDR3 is TGTGCCACCAGTGGGACAGGAACTGGAAACACTGAAGCTTTCTTT.

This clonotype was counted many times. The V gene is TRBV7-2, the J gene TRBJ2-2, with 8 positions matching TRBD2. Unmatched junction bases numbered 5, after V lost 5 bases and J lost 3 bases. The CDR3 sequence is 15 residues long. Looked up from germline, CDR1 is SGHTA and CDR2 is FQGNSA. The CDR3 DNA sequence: TGTGCCAGCAGCCCAACTAGCGGTCACACCGGGGAGCTGTTTTTT. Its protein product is CASSPTSGHTGELFF.

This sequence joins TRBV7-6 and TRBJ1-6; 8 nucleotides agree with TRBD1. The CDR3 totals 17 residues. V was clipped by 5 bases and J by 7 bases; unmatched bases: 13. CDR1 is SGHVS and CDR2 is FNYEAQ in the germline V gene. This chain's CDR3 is CASSLTEQGAWNSPLHF. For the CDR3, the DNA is TGTGCCAGCAGCCTCACCGAGCAGGGGGCGTGGAATTCACCCCTCCACTTT.

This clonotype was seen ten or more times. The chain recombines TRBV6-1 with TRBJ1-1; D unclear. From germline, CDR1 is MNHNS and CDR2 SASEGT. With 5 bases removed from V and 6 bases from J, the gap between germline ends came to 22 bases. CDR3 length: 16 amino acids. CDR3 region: CASSTANRLGKPEAFF. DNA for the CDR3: TGTGCCAGCAGTACTGCCAACCGCCTGGGGAAGCCTGAAGCTTTCTTT.

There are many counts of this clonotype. CDR3 sequence: CASSRDGGGSPLHF. CDR3 in DNA: TGTGCCAGCAGCAGGGACGGAGGGGGCTCACCCCTCCACTTT. The rearrangement links TRBV12-3 or TRBV12-4 to TRBJ1-6; 7 bases match TRBD1. The CDR3 has 14 amino acids. V gave up 6 bases and J gave up 10 bases; unmatched junction bases: 9.

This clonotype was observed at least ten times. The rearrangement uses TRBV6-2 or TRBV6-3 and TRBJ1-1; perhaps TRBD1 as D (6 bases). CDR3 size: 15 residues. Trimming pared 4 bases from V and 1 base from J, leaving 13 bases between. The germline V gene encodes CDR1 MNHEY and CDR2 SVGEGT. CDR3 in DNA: TGTGCCAGCAGTTCCCTGACAGGCTGGAACACTGAAGCTTTCTTT. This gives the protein CASSSLTGWNTEAFF.

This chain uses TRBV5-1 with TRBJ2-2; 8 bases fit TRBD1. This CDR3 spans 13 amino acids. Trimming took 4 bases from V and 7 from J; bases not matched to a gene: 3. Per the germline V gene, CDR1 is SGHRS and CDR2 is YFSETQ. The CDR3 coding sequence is TGCGCCAGCAGCCGAGGACAGGGCGGGGAGCTGTTTTTT. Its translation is CASSRGQGGELFF.

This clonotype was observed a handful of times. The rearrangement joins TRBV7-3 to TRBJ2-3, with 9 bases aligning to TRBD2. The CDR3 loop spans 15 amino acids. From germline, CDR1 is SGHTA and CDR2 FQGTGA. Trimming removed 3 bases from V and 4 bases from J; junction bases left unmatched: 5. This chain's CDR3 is CASSFRGRGSDTQYF. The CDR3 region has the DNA TGTGCCAGCAGCTTCCGCGGGAGGGGTTCAGATACGCAGTATTTT.